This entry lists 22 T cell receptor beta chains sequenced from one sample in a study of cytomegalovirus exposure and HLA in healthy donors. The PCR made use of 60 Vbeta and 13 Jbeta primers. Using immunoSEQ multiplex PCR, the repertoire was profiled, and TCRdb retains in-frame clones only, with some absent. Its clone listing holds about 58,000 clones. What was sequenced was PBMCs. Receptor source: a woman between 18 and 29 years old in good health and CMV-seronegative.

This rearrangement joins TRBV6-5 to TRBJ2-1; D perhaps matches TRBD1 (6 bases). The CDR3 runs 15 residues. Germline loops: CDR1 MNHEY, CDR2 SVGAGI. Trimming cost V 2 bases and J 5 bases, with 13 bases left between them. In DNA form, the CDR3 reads TGTGCCAGCAGTTACGGTCAGGGGCCCGACAATGAGCAGTTCTTC. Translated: CASSYGQGPDNEQFF.

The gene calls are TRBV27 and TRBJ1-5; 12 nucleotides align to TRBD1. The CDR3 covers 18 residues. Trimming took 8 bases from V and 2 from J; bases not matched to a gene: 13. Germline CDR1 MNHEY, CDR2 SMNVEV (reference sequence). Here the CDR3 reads CASAPGQGAVRRNQPQHF. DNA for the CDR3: TGTGCCAGCGCCCCGGGACAGGGGGCTGTTAGGCGCAATCAGCCCCAGCATTTT.

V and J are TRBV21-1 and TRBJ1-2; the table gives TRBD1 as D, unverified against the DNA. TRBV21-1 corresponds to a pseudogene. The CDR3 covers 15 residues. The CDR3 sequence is CASSWRQGPVYGYTF. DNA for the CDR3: TGTGCCAGCAGCTGGAGACAGGGGCCGGTTTATGGCTACACCTTC.

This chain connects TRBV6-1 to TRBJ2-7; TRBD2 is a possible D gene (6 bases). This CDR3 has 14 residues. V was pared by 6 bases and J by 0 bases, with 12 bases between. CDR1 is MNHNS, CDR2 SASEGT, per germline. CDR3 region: CASRGGVLSYEQYF. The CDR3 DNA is TGTGCCAGCAGGGGGGGAGTACTCTCCTACGAGCAGTACTTC.

CDR3 in amino acids: CASSLSSGETGYTF. In nucleotides, the CDR3 is TGTGCCAGCAGTTTATCGTCGGGGGAGACTGGCTACACCTTC. V is TRBV27 and J is TRBJ1-2; possibly TRBD1 for D (5 bases). This CDR3 comprises 14 residues. The germline V gene encodes CDR1 MNHEY and CDR2 SMNVEV (reference sequence). Trimming removed 0 bases at V and 7 bases at J, with 12 bases between.

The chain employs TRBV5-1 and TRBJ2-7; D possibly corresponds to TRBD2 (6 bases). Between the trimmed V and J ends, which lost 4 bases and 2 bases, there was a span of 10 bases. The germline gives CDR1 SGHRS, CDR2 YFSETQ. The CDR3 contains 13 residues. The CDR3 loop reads CASSIGGTYEQYF. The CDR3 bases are TGCGCCAGCAGCATTGGGGGGACCTACGAGCAGTACTTC.

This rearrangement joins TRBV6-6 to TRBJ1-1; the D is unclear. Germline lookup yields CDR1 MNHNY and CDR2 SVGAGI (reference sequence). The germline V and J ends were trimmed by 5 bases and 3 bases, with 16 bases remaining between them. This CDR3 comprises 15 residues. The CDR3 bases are TGTGCCAGCAGTCCCGCGGGGTTTGGGGACACTGAAGCTTTCTTT. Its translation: CASSPAGFGDTEAFF.

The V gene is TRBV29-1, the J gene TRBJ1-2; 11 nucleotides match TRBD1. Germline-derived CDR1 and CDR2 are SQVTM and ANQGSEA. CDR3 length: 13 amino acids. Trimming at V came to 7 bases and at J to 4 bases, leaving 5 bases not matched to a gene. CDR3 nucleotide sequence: TGCAGCGCGGGACAGGGGGGCGCCTATGGCTACACCTTC. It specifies CSAGQGGAYGYTF.

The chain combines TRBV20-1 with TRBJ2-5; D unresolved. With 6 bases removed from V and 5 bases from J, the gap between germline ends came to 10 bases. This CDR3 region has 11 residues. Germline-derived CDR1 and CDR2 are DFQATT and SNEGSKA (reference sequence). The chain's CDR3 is CSALLGETQYF. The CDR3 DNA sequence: TGCAGTGCACTCCTCGGGGAGACCCAGTACTTC.

CDR3 region: CASKHRGVDQPQHF. The CDR3 nucleotides read TGTGCCAGCAAGCACAGGGGAGTCGATCAGCCCCAGCATTTT. V gene TRBV19 combines with J gene TRBJ1-5, with 7 bases matching TRBD1. This CDR3 has 14 residues. From germline, CDR1 is LNHDA and CDR2 SQIVND (reference sequence). With V trimmed by 9 bases and J by 5 bases, 10 bases remained unmatched. Full variable domain (outside the CDR3, taken from reference TRBV19 and TRBJ1-5): DGGITQSPKYLFRKEGQNVTLSCEQNLNHDAMYWYRQDPGQGLRLIYYSQIVNDFQKGDIAEGYSVSREKKESFPLTVTSAQKNPTAFYLCASKHRGVDQPQHFGDGTRLSIL.

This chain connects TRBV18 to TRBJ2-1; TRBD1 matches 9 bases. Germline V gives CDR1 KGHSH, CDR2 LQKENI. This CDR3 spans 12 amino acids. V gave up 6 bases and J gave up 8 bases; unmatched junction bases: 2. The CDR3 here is CASSGQGYEQFF. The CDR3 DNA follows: TGTGCCAGCTCGGGACAGGGATATGAGCAGTTCTTC.

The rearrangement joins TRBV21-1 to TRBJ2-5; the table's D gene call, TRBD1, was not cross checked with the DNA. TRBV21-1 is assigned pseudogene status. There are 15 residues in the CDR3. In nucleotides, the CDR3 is TGTGCCAGCAGCAAAGCGAGGACAGGGGATGAGACCCAGTACTTC. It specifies CASSKARTGDETQYF.

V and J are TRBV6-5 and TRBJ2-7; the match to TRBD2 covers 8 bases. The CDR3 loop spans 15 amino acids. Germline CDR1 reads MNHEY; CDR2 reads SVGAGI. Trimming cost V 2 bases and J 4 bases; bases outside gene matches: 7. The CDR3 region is CASSYIGGRSYEQYF. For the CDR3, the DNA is TGTGCCAGCAGTTACATCGGCGGGAGGTCTTACGAGCAGTACTTC.

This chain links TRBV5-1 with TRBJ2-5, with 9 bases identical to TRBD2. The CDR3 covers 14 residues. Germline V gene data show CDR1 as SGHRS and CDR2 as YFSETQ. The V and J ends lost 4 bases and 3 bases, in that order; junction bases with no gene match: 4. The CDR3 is CASSHIAGEETQYF. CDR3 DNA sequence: TGCGCCAGCAGCCATATAGCGGGGGAAGAGACCCAGTACTTC.

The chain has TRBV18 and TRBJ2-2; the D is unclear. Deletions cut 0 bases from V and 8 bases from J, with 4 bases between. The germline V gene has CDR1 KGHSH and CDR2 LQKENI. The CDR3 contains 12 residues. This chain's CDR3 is CASSPPSGELFF. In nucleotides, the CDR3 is TGTGCCAGCTCACCACCGTCAGGGGAGCTGTTTTTT.

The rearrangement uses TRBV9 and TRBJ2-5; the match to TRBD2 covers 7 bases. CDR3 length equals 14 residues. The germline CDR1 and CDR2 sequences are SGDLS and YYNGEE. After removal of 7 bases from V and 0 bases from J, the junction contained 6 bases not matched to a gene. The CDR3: CASGPGLYQETQYF. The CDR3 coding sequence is TGTGCCAGCGGACCGGGACTATACCAAGAGACCCAGTACTTC.

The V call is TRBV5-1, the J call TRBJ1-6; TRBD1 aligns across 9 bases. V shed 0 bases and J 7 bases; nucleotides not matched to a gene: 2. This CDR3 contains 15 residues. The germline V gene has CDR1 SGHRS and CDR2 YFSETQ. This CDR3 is CASSLETGGNSPLHF. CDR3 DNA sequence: TGCGCCAGCAGCTTGGAGACAGGGGGGAATTCACCCCTCCACTTT.

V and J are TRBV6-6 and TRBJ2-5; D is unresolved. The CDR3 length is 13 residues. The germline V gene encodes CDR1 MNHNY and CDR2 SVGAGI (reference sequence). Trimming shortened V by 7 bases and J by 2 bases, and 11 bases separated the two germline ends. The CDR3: CASTQRQQETQYF. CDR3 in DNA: TGTGCCAGCACTCAACGCCAGCAAGAGACCCAGTACTTC.

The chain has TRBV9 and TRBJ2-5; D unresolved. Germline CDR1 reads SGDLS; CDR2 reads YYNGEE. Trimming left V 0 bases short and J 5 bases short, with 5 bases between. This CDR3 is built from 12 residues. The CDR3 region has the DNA TGTGCCAGCAGCGTAGACGGGGAGACCCAGTACTTC. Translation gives CASSVDGETQYF. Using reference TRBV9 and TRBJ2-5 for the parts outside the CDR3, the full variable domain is DSGVTQTPKHLITATGQRVTLRCSPRSGDLSVYWYQQSLDQGLQFLIQYYNGEERAKGNILERFSAQQFPDLHSELNLSSLELGDSALYFCASSVDGETQYFGPGTRLLVL.

The CDR3 region is CASSGGSPYEQYF. The CDR3 bases are TGTGCCAGCAGTGGGGGCAGTCCCTACGAGCAGTACTTC. This chain links TRBV2 with TRBJ2-7; a weak D match, TRBD1 (5 bases). The CDR3 contains 13 residues. Germline V gene sequence: CDR1 SNHLY, CDR2 FYNNEI. V lost 4 bases to trimming and J lost 2 bases, with 9 bases between them. Based on the CDR3 plus reference TRBV2 and TRBJ2-7, the full variable domain is EPEVTQTPSHQVTQMGQEVILRCVPISNHLYFYWYRQILGQKVEFLVSFYNNEISEKSEIFDDQFSVERPDGSNFTLKIRSTKLEDSAMYFCASSGGSPYEQYFGPGTRLTVT.

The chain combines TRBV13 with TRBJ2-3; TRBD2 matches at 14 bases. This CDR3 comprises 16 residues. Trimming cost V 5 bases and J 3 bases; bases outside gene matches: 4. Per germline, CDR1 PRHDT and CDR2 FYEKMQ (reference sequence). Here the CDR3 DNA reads TGTGCCAGCAGCAGAAGACTAGCGGGGGGGACAGATACGCAGTATTTT. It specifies CASSRRLAGGTDTQYF.

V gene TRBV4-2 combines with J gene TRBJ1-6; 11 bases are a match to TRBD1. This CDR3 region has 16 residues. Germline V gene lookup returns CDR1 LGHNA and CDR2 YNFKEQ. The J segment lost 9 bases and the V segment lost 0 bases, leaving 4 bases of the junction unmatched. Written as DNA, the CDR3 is TGTGCCAGCAGCCAAGATCCCGGGACAGGGGGTTCACCCCTCCACTTT. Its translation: CASSQDPGTGGSPLHF.